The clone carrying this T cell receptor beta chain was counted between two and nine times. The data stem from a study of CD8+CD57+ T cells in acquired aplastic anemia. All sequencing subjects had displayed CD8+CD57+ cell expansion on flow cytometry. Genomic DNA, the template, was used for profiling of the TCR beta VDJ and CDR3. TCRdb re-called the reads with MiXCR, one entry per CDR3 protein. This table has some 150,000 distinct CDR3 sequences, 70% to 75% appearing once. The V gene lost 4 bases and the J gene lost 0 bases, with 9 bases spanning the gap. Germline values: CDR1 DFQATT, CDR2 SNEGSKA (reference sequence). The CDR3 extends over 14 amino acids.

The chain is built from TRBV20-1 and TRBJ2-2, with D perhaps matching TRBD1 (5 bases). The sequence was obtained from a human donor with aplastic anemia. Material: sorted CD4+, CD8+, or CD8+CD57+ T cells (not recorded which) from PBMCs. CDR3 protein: CSATSTANTGELFF. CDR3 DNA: TGCAGTGCTACCTCGACAGCGAACACCGGGGAGCTGTTTTTT.